This TCR beta chain was identified during a study of technical replicates of blood from a handful of donors. Profiling relied on immunoSEQ multiplex PCR, and the TCRdb table lists in-frame clones only, not all of them. The sample lists about 94,000 clones, about 96% occurring once. Germline values: CDR1 SEHNR, CDR2 FQNEAQ (reference sequence). The CDR3 loop spans 13 amino acids. V gave up 5 bases and J gave up 6 bases, with 12 bases separating them. The sample comprised T cells isolated from PBMCs. This sequence joins TRBV7-9 and TRBJ2-3; D unresolved. This receptor was taken from a human donor in good health. The CDR3 region has the DNA TGTGCCAGCAGCCCGCACGGTGCGGATACGCAGTATTTT. It yields the protein CASSPHGADTQYF.